The 19 T cell receptor beta chains below were found in one sample sequenced in a study of PD-L1 blockade in urothelial cancer. The time point is: pretreatment peripheral blood. Clones were read by immunoSEQ multiplex PCR, and TCRdb kept only the in-frame ones, dropping some. Of over 75,000 clones listed, about 89% are singletons. The sample here was PBMCs, taken around atezolizumab (anti-PD-L1) treatment. The receptor set was obtained from a woman of 80 years or more with urothelial cancer.

V and J are TRBV6-6 and TRBJ2-2; 10 nucleotides align to TRBD1. Unmatched junction bases numbered 1, after V lost 2 bases and J lost 4 bases. Germline V CDR1 and CDR2: MNHNY, SVGAGI (reference sequence). CDR3 size: 15 residues. The CDR3 nucleotides read TGTGCCAGCAGTTACGGGGACAGGGGCACCGGGGAGCTGTTTTTT. This sequence encodes CASSYGDRGTGELFF.

This clone occurred once. This chain joins TRBV28 and TRBJ2-2; TRBD1 matches 12 bases. CDR3 length: 19 amino acids. Trimming removed 5 bases from V and 4 bases from J; junction bases left unmatched: 14. The germline CDR1 and CDR2 sequences are MDHEN and SYDVKM. The CDR3 region has the DNA TGTGCCAGCAGTCCTCCCGCCGGGACAGGGGGCGCGGGCACCGGGGAGCTGTTTTTT. This codes for CASSPPAGTGGAGTGELFF. The complete variable domain, with remaining parts taken from reference TRBV28 and TRBJ2-2, reads DVKVTQSSRYLVKRTGEKVFLECVQDMDHENMFWYRQDPGLGLRLIYFSYDVKMKEKGDIPEGYSVSREKKERFSLILESASTNQTSMYLCASSPPAGTGGAGTGELFFGEGSRLTVL.

This chain joins TRBV28 and TRBJ2-1; 10 positions agree with TRBD2. V was pared by 6 bases and J by 7 bases, with 9 bases of the junction left unmatched. This CDR3 comprises 15 residues. The germline gives CDR1 MDHEN, CDR2 SYDVKM. CDR3 sequence (DNA): TGTGCCAGCAGCGTTAGACTAGCGGGCTTGAATGAGCAGTTCTTC. Amino acid sequence: CASSVRLAGLNEQFF.

V is TRBV9 and J is TRBJ1-1; 10 bases map to TRBD1. Germline-derived CDR1 and CDR2 are SGDLS and YYNGEE. V lost 0 bases, J lost 4 bases, and 9 bases stayed unmatched. The CDR3 runs 17 residues. CDR3 protein: CASSVAFGTGVSTEAFF. The CDR3 DNA reads as TGTGCCAGCAGCGTAGCCTTCGGGACAGGGGTATCCACTGAAGCTTTCTTT. The full variable domain, rest sourced from reference TRBV9 and TRBJ1-1, is DSGVTQTPKHLITATGQRVTLRCSPRSGDLSVYWYQQSLDQGLQFLIQYYNGEERAKGNILERFSAQQFPDLHSELNLSSLELGDSALYFCASSVAFGTGVSTEAFFGQGTRLTVV.

CDR3 DNA: TGTGCCAGCACAACAGGCGACTCTGGGGCCAACGTCCTGACTTTC. Amino acid sequence: CASTTGDSGANVLTF. The J gene is TRBJ2-6, the V gene TRBV2, with D possibly TRBD1 on 5 matching bases. CDR1 and CDR2 from the germline V gene are SNHLY and FYNNEI. This CDR3 is built from 15 residues. With 7 bases removed from V and 0 bases from J, the gap between germline ends came to 10 bases. Using reference TRBV2 and TRBJ2-6 for the parts outside the CDR3, the full variable domain is EPEVTQTPSHQVTQMGQEVILRCVPISNHLYFYWYRQILGQKVEFLVSFYNNEISEKSEIFDDQFSVERPDGSNFTLKIRSTKLEDSAMYFCASTTGDSGANVLTFGAGSRLTVL.

The genes are TRBV18 and TRBJ2-4; no clear D gene. V lost 0 bases and J lost 3, with 9 bases in between. Germline V gives CDR1 KGHSH, CDR2 LQKENI. The CDR3 covers 15 residues. The CDR3 nucleotides read TGTGCCAGCTCACCACCCACCGGTCACAAAAACATTCAGTACTTC. Translating gives CASSPPTGHKNIQYF.

V usage is TRBV10-3 and J usage is TRBJ1-2; TRBD1 is a possible D gene (5 bases). Germline CDR1 and CDR2: ENHRY and SYGVKD. CDR3 length: 14 residues. Trimming removed 4 bases at V and 0 bases at J, with 9 bases between. The CDR3 region is CAISGEGPNYGYTF. CDR3 coding DNA: TGTGCCATCAGTGGGGAGGGGCCTAACTATGGCTACACCTTC.

The chain has TRBV5-5 and TRBJ1-1, with TRBD1 as a possible D gene (5 bases). Trimming removed 4 bases from V and 3 bases from J, with 13 bases in between. Germline CDR1 reads SGHKS; CDR2 reads YYEKEE (reference sequence). This CDR3 has 14 residues. The CDR3 sequence is CASSLAWGDTEAFF. In DNA, the CDR3 is TGTGCCAGCAGCCTTGCATGGGGGGACACTGAAGCTTTCTTT.

The V gene is TRBV12-5, the J gene TRBJ2-3; D uncertain. The CDR3 is made up of 13 amino acids. The germline V gene encodes CDR1 LGHNT and CDR2 FRNRAP. V lost 5 bases, J lost 1 base, and 7 bases lay in between. The CDR3 protein is CASGRQGTDTQYF. DNA of the CDR3: TGTGCTAGTGGTCGACAAGGCACAGATACGCAGTATTTT.

The V call is TRBV5-1, the J call TRBJ2-3, with 8 bases identical to TRBD2. The germline gives CDR1 SGHRS, CDR2 YFSETQ. V was clipped by 0 bases and J by 3 bases; unmatched bases: 12. There are 18 residues in the CDR3. CDR3 nucleotides: TGCGCCAGCAGCTTGGGCCTAGCGGGCGTTCCCCTTACAGATACGCAGTATTTT. Translation gives CASSLGLAGVPLTDTQYF.

The V and J genes are TRBV25-1 and TRBJ2-7; TRBD2 aligns across 11 bases. Germline V gene sequence: CDR1 MGHDK, CDR2 SYGVNS. CDR3 length: 16 amino acids. V shed 4 bases and J 4 bases; nucleotides not matched to a gene: 9. In DNA, the CDR3 is TGTGCCAGCAGTGCGATAGCGGGAGGGGCCCAATACGAGCAGTACTTC. Translated: CASSAIAGGAQYEQYF.

This clone was detected only once. The chain combines TRBV5-4 with TRBJ1-1; D is uncertain. Germline CDR1 and CDR2: SGHNT and YYREEE (reference sequence). The CDR3 is made up of 13 amino acids. V was shortened by 4 bases and J by 4 bases, with 11 bases between the two germline ends. The chain's CDR3 is CASSPPGGTEAFF. In DNA form, the CDR3 reads TGTGCCAGCAGCCCCCCGGGTGGCACTGAAGCTTTCTTT.

J is TRBJ2-7 and V is TRBV5-1; no firm D call. CDR1 is SGHRS and CDR2 is YFSETQ in the germline V gene. There are 13 residues in the CDR3. The V end was cut by 4 bases, the J end by 4 bases, with 12 bases between. The CDR3 sequence: CASSLEAPYEQYF. CDR3 in DNA: TGCGCCAGCAGCCTCGAGGCCCCTTACGAGCAGTACTTC.

The chain joins TRBV5-5 to TRBJ2-1; 8 bases map to TRBD2. CDR1 and CDR2 (germline): SGHKS, YYEKEE (reference sequence). This CDR3 contains 15 residues. Trimming removed 2 bases from V and 6 bases from J; junction bases left unmatched: 7. CDR3 residues: CASSFLAGGGNEQFF. The CDR3 DNA reads TGTGCCAGCAGCTTTCTGGCGGGAGGAGGCAATGAGCAGTTCTTC.

V and J are TRBV5-1 and TRBJ2-1; a possible D gene is TRBD2 (7 bases). The germline V and J ends were trimmed by 4 bases and 6 bases, with 20 bases remaining between them. Germline V CDR1 and CDR2: SGHRS, YFSETQ. This CDR3 comprises 16 residues. In DNA, the CDR3 is TGCGCCAGCAGCAGGGTGGGCGGACTAGGGGGCAATGAGCAGTTCTTC. Translated, it gives CASSRVGGLGGNEQFF.

The table lists this clone with a count of one. The rearrangement uses TRBV6-1 and TRBJ2-2; 7 bases align to TRBD2. CDR1 and CDR2 (germline): MNHNS, SASEGT. V lost 0 bases and J lost 0; bases outside the gene matches: 7. The CDR3 covers 18 residues. CDR3 protein: CASSEALTSSANTGELFF. CDR3 nucleotides: TGTGCCAGCAGTGAAGCATTGACTAGCTCAGCGAACACCGGGGAGCTGTTTTTT.

CDR3 protein: CASSFSSGSTDTQYF. CDR3 nucleotides: TGTGCCAGCAGCTTCTCTAGCGGGAGCACAGATACGCAGTATTTT. The chain recombines TRBV5-4 with TRBJ2-3; TRBD2 agrees at 8 bases. With V trimmed by 2 bases and J by 0 bases, 2 bases remained unmatched. The CDR3 runs 15 residues. CDR1 SGHNT and CDR2 YYREEE come from the germline V gene (reference sequence).

The chain recombines TRBV2 with TRBJ2-5; TRBD2 matches at 12 bases. CDR3 size: 16 residues. Per the germline V gene, CDR1 is SNHLY and CDR2 is FYNNEI. With V trimmed by 7 bases and J by 3 bases, 9 bases remained unmatched. Here the CDR3 reads CASIRGLAGKEETQYF. CDR3 nucleotide sequence: TGTGCCAGCATCCGGGGACTAGCGGGTAAAGAAGAGACCCAGTACTTC.

This chain connects TRBV19 to TRBJ2-1; 7 bases are a match to TRBD1. The V segment lost 7 bases and the J segment 0 bases; nucleotides outside the gene matches: 12. CDR1 and CDR2 (germline): LNHDA, SQIVND (reference sequence). CDR3 size: 17 residues. CDR3 region: CASTRTGITRSYNEQFF. In DNA form, the CDR3 reads TGTGCCAGTACCCGGACAGGTATTACCCGCTCCTACAATGAGCAGTTCTTC.